The rows below give T cell receptor beta chains drawn from one sample of a study of blood T cell repertoires in COVID-19. Assay used: immunoSEQ multiplex PCR; TCRdb lists only in-frame clones, some missing. Of more than 60,000 clones listed, 85% to 90% are singletons. The sample consisted of peripheral blood. The receptors originated from a middle-aged man with acute or convalescent COVID-19. Each CDR3 is given with its conserved first and last residue. Each record gives: D gene, V gene, CDR3 length, J gene, clone size, CDR3 DNA, CDR3 protein. D genes are given only for firm matches. Rows may omit the clone size; those that give it use once, few, many or a size class.

D gene: TRBD1
V gene: TRBV6-5
CDR3 length: 16
J gene: TRBJ1-5
clone size: -
CDR3 DNA: TGTGCCAGCAGTTCCTTACGACAGGGACGGCATCAGCCCCAGCATTTT
CDR3 protein: CASSSLRQGRHQPQHF

D gene: TRBD1
V gene: TRBV12-5
CDR3 length: 15
J gene: TRBJ1-6
clone size: -
CDR3 DNA: TGTGCTAGTGGGTTGAGCGGACAGGGCAATTCACCCCTCCACTTT
CDR3 protein: CASGLSGQGNSPLHF

D gene: -
V gene: TRBV9
CDR3 length: 16
J gene: TRBJ2-3
clone size: -
CDR3 DNA: TGTGCCAGCAGCGTTCTGTCGTCTACGAGCACAGATACGCAGTATTTT
CDR3 protein: CASSVLSSTSTDTQYF

D gene: -
V gene: TRBV5-1
CDR3 length: 13
J gene: TRBJ2-1
clone size: once
CDR3 DNA: TGCGCCAGCAGCTTATACGGGGACAATGAGCAGTTCTTC
CDR3 protein: CASSLYGDNEQFF

D gene: -
V gene: TRBV5-1
CDR3 length: 12
J gene: TRBJ1-2
clone size: -
CDR3 DNA: TGCGCCAGCAGCTTGGGGTCGAGTGGCTACACCTTC
CDR3 protein: CASSLGSSGYTF

D gene: TRBD1
V gene: TRBV5-4
CDR3 length: 14
J gene: TRBJ2-7
clone size: -
CDR3 DNA: TGTGCCAGCAGACTGGACAGGGGGAGCTACGAGCAGTACTTC
CDR3 protein: CASRLDRGSYEQYF

D gene: -
V gene: TRBV27
CDR3 length: 14
J gene: TRBJ1-1
clone size: -
CDR3 DNA: TGTGCCAGCAGTTTGGGGCCGGCGAACACTGAAGCTTTCTTT
CDR3 protein: CASSLGPANTEAFF

D gene: -
V gene: TRBV11-3
CDR3 length: 16
J gene: TRBJ2-2
clone size: -
CDR3 DNA: TGTGCCAGCAGGAAGCTTAGCGGCGGGAACACCGGGGAGCTGTTTTTT
CDR3 protein: CASRKLSGGNTGELFF

D gene: TRBD2
V gene: TRBV5-4
CDR3 length: 18
J gene: TRBJ2-1
clone size: -
CDR3 DNA: TGTGCCAGCAGCTTTCGACTAGCGGCCTCCCCGAATTACAATGAGCAGTTCTTC
CDR3 protein: CASSFRLAASPNYNEQFF

D gene: -
V gene: TRBV6-5
CDR3 length: 13
J gene: TRBJ2-1
clone size: once
CDR3 DNA: TGTGCCAGCAGTACGAGCCCGCGCAATGAGCAGTTCTTC
CDR3 protein: CASSTSPRNEQFF

D gene: -
V gene: TRBV4-1
CDR3 length: 15
J gene: TRBJ2-7
clone size: -
CDR3 DNA: TGCGCCAGCAGCCAATGGTTCGACATCTCCTACGAGCAGTACTTC
CDR3 protein: CASSQWFDISYEQYF

D gene: -
V gene: TRBV10-3
CDR3 length: 15
J gene: TRBJ1-2
clone size: -
CDR3 DNA: TGTGCCATCTCCTCCGGGGTAGGGGACTATTCTGGCTACACCTTC
CDR3 protein: CAISSGVGDYSGYTF

D gene: -
V gene: TRBV6-1
CDR3 length: 15
J gene: TRBJ2-5
clone size: -
CDR3 DNA: TGTGCCAGCAGTGATTCCGGAGGGGGCTTCGAGACCCAGTACTTC
CDR3 protein: CASSDSGGGFETQYF

D gene: -
V gene: TRBV11-3
CDR3 length: 15
J gene: TRBJ2-1
clone size: -
CDR3 DNA: TGTGCCAGCAGCTTAGTTGTCTCGGGTCGCGATGAGCAGTTCTTC
CDR3 protein: CASSLVVSGRDEQFF

D gene: TRBD1
V gene: TRBV19
CDR3 length: 13
J gene: TRBJ2-7
clone size: -
CDR3 DNA: TGTGCCAGTAGTTGGACAGGGAAGGACGAGCAGTACTTC
CDR3 protein: CASSWTGKDEQYF

D gene: -
V gene: TRBV6-2/TRBV6-3
CDR3 length: 18
J gene: TRBJ2-4
clone size: -
CDR3 DNA: TGTGCCAGCAGTTACGAAGTGCTGGGGCAGGGAAACAAAAACATTCAGTACTTC
CDR3 protein: CASSYEVLGQGNKNIQYF

D gene: -
V gene: TRBV5-1
CDR3 length: 17
J gene: TRBJ1-1
clone size: -
CDR3 DNA: TGCGCCAGCAGCCTACTGGGTAAGGGAGCGCCGAACACTGAAGCTTTCTTT
CDR3 protein: CASSLLGKGAPNTEAFF

D gene: -
V gene: TRBV7-9
CDR3 length: 14
J gene: TRBJ1-1
clone size: once
CDR3 DNA: TGTGCCAGCAGCCGCGGCGAAGCCAACACTGAAGCTTTCTTT
CDR3 protein: CASSRGEANTEAFF

D gene: TRBD2
V gene: TRBV6-4
CDR3 length: 15
J gene: TRBJ2-3
clone size: -
CDR3 DNA: TGTGCCAGCAAAGCTAGCGGGAAACGGGCAGATACGCAGTATTTT
CDR3 protein: CASKASGKRADTQYF

D gene: -
V gene: TRBV29-1
CDR3 length: 13
J gene: TRBJ1-4
clone size: once
CDR3 DNA: TGCAGCGTTGACGGTGCAACTAATGAAAAACTGTTTTTT
CDR3 protein: CSVDGATNEKLFF

D gene: TRBD1
V gene: TRBV10-3
CDR3 length: 17
J gene: TRBJ1-2
clone size: -
CDR3 DNA: TGTGCCATCAGTGAGTCGAGCGGGACAGGGGTAACGAAGGGCTACACCTTC
CDR3 protein: CAISESSGTGVTKGYTF

D gene: -
V gene: TRBV18
CDR3 length: 15
J gene: TRBJ1-3
clone size: once
CDR3 DNA: TGTGCCAGCTCATCCGGACAGAACTCTGGAAACACCATATATTTT
CDR3 protein: CASSSGQNSGNTIYF

D gene: -
V gene: TRBV29-1
CDR3 length: 15
J gene: TRBJ2-1
clone size: -
CDR3 DNA: TGCAGCGTTGACGGTGAATCGTGGGGGGGCAGTGAGCAGTTCTTC
CDR3 protein: CSVDGESWGGSEQFF

D gene: -
V gene: TRBV15
CDR3 length: 16
J gene: TRBJ2-1
clone size: -
CDR3 DNA: TGTGCCACCAGTGCTTCCGGGGGGCAGGCCTACAATGAGCAGTTCTTC
CDR3 protein: CATSASGGQAYNEQFF

D gene: -
V gene: TRBV19
CDR3 length: 13
J gene: TRBJ1-1
clone size: -
CDR3 DNA: TGTGCCAGTAGTACGCAACAGGGATCTGAAGCTTTCTTT
CDR3 protein: CASSTQQGSEAFF

D gene: -
V gene: TRBV6-2/TRBV6-3
CDR3 length: 13
J gene: TRBJ2-2
clone size: -
CDR3 DNA: TGTGCCAGCAGTATCTGGAGTGGCGGGGAGCTGTTTTTT
CDR3 protein: CASSIWSGGELFF